This TCR beta chain is drawn from a study of metastatic and nonmetastatic thyroid tumors. Through MiXCR, TCRdb re-clonotyped the PCR reads. The sample contains 6,400 or so clones, 25% to 40% of which appear only once. The J segment lost 5 bases and the V segment lost 4 bases, leaving 5 bases of the junction unmatched. The CDR3 length is 14 residues. Germline lookup yields CDR1 MDHEN and CDR2 SYDVKM. Every patient underwent thyroid surgery untreated. This clonotype was sampled from a female donor with papillary thyroid cancer or a benign thyroid nodule (not recorded which). Some clones in this sample may be carry-over from other donors' samples. Sequenced sample: tumor tissue. The V and J genes are TRBV28 and TRBJ2-7; TRBD2 agrees at 10 bases. The CDR3 sequence is CASSSLAGEDEQYF. CDR3 sequence (DNA): TGTGCCAGCAGTTCGCTAGCGGGAGAGGACGAGCAGTACTTC.